Reported below is one T cell receptor (beta chain). This clone was recorded a few times. What this receptor recognizes is not known. No much larger clone exists at a distance of one base, and base qualities are not known. Based on the germline V gene (reference sequence), the CDR1 and CDR2 sequences are SEHNR and FQNEAQ. V is pared back by 6 bases and J by 8 bases, with 22 bases lying between the germline termini. Including the terminal cysteine and phenylalanine, the CDR3 comprises 15 residues. Of the read, only the CDR3 DNA is kept; its 45 bases are in frame from base 1. Each collaborating institution followed its own protocols to collect whole blood in K2EDTA tubes. For TCRbeta analysis, collaborators shipped samples in one of three forms: frozen whole blood, isolated PBMCs, or DNA extracted from either of those sample types. These data belong to a study of blood T cell repertoires in COVID-19 (dated by TCRdb to the early 2020s). At the level of the whole study: Collaborator samples came from the United States, Italy and Spain and covered acute and convalescent phases of COVID-19. The material from the prospective study consisted of cDNA or gDNA derived from T cells, B-cell-depleted T cells, or PBMCs. Subjects who had been exposed to COVID-19, were actively infected with it, or had recovered from it provided the deeply sampled blood TCRbeta repertoires that made up the dataset. A freely available public database, intended as a resource for researchers studying the immune response to SARS-CoV-2, is where the repertoires were released. The samples were drawn from two sources: the first 160 participants of the ongoing ImmuneRACE study, and fewer than 1,500 subjects contributed by 6 global collaborators. Sample metadata almost always included a de-identified subject ID, COVID-19 status, age in years and sex. Where available, HLA class I and class II types were obtained from metadata supplied by the sample provider rather than from assay-based typing.

TCRbeta CDR3 regions were amplified from genomic DNA by means of the immunoSEQ Assay, a bias-controlled multiplex PCR. The original methods were these. Nucleated cell counts per sample were estimated from amplification of reference gene primers within the assay. To quantify the absolute abundance of each unique TCRbeta CDR3 rearrangement, sequence reads were collapsed and filtered. For each sample, productive Simpson clonality was calculated as the square root of Simpson's diversity index over productive rearrangements. This is the immuneACCESS table as TCRdb keeps it, with only in-frame sequences that have V and J called. A part of the clones is gone; compared with another copy, unresolved V genes explain less than half, and the rest is unexplained. That table furnishes V, J and clone size, whereas the DNA furnished D and trimming. This sample comprises over 250,000 clones, 85% of them detected only once. The ten largest clones represent less than 6.5% of the sample.

Here is what the overall study found, with its caveats: The amount of clinical and demographic metadata varied by source and participant and was provided uncurated.

The sequence derives from a man aged 50-59 years with active or convalescent COVID-19. The sequencing sample was made of peripheral blood. Rearrangement joined TRBV7-9 to TRBJ1-2, with the D gene too uncertain to name. The DNA is as follows: TGTGCCAGCAGTAAGGGTCTTCATGAGGGCGAGGGCTACACCTTC. Protein translation: CASSKGLHEGEGYTF.